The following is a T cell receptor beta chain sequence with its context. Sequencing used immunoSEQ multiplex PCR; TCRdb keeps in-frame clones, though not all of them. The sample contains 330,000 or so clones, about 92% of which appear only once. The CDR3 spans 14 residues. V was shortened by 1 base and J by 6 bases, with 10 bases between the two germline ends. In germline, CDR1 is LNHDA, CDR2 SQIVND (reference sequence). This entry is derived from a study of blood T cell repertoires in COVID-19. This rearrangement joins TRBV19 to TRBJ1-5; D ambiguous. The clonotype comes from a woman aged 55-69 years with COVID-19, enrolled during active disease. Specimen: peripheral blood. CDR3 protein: CASSIGRAGQPQHF. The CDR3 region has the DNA TGTGCCAGTAGTATAGGTAGGGCGGGTCAGCCCCAGCATTTT.